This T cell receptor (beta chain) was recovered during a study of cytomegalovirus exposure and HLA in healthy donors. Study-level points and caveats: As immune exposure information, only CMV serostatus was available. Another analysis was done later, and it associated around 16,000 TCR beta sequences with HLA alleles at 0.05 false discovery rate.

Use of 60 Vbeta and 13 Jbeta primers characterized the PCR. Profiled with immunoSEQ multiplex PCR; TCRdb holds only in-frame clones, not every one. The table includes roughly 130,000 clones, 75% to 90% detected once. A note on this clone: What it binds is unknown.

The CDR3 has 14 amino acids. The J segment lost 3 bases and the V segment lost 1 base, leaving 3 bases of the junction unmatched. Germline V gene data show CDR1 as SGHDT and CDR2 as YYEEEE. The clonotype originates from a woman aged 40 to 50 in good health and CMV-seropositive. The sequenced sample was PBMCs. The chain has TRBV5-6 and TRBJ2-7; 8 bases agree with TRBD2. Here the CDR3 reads CASSLRGGYYEQYF. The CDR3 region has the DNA TGTGCCAGCAGCTTGCGGGGGGGCTACTACGAGCAGTACTTC.